This TCR beta chain appears in the sequencing data of a study of T cells after yellow fever vaccination. Broader study findings: A limited proportion of clonotypes was detected within both the CD4 and CD8 compartments. Contaminating bulk clonotypes could be abundant in FACS-sorted repertoires.

On this clonotype itself: Its antigen is undetermined.

Germline V gene lookup returns CDR1 SNHLY and CDR2 FYNNEI. This CDR3 spans 16 amino acids. The V gene lost 6 bases and the J gene lost 0 bases, with 14 bases spanning the gap. TCRdb independently ran MiXCR on the 5' RACE reads; one entry per CDR3 protein. The sample records around 610,000 distinct CDR3 sequences, approximately 13% being singletons. The V call is TRBV2, the J call TRBJ2-2; a weak D match, TRBD2 (5 bases). The source is a man aged 25-45 years who received the YFV17D yellow fever vaccine. The sample was PBMCs, taken on the day of the yellow fever booster vaccination. The CDR3 loop is CASSREGRTNTGELFF. CDR3 coding DNA: TGTGCCAGCAGCCGAGAGGGCAGGACGAACACCGGGGAGCTGTTTTTT.